The rows below give T cell receptor beta chains drawn from one sample of a study of blood T cell repertoires in COVID-19. TCRdb's copy holds only in-frame clones and misses some; the assay was immunoSEQ multiplex PCR. The sample carries 180,000 or so clones, roughly 85% recorded once. Material for sequencing was peripheral blood. Receptors were obtained from a woman aged 80 or over with acute or convalescent COVID-19. The CDR3 runs from the conserved cysteine through the conserved F or W. Fields, in order: J gene, D gene, CDR3 length, clone size, V gene, CDR3 protein, CDR3 DNA. The D gene is left open where the match is weak. Some rows mark clone size as missing; the rest say once, few, many or name a class of expanded clone.

J gene: TRBJ1-3; D gene: .; CDR3 length: 15; clone size: .; V gene: TRBV11-1; CDR3 protein: CASSLGQGEKYTIYF; CDR3 DNA: TGTGCCAGCAGCTTAGGGCAGGGTGAGAAGTACACCATATATTTT
J gene: TRBJ2-3; D gene: .; CDR3 length: 16; clone size: .; V gene: TRBV28; CDR3 protein: CASSSKTRTGTDTQYF; CDR3 DNA: TGTGCCAGCAGTTCCAAAACTAGGACCGGAACAGATACGCAGTATTTT
J gene: TRBJ1-2; D gene: .; CDR3 length: 13; clone size: .; V gene: TRBV29-1; CDR3 protein: CSVEVDTPDDYTF; CDR3 DNA: TGCAGCGTTGAAGTTGACACTCCGGATGACTACACCTTC
J gene: TRBJ1-1; D gene: .; CDR3 length: 13; clone size: few; V gene: TRBV18; CDR3 protein: CASSPRQYTEAFF; CDR3 DNA: TGTGCCAGCTCCCCCAGACAGTACACTGAAGCTTTCTTT
J gene: TRBJ2-2; D gene: .; CDR3 length: 14; clone size: .; V gene: TRBV5-1; CDR3 protein: CASSALTGIGELFF; CDR3 DNA: TGCGCCAGCAGCGCTCTAACAGGGATCGGGGAGCTGTTTTTT
J gene: TRBJ1-6; D gene: .; CDR3 length: 15; clone size: .; V gene: TRBV7-3; CDR3 protein: CASSLRRGYNSPLHF; CDR3 DNA: TGTGCCAGCAGCTTAAGAAGGGGCTATAATTCACCCCTCCACTTT
J gene: TRBJ1-5; D gene: .; CDR3 length: 15; clone size: once; V gene: TRBV28; CDR3 protein: CASSLERGYNQPQHF; CDR3 DNA: TGTGCCAGCAGTTTAGAAAGAGGGTATAATCAGCCCCAGCATTTT
J gene: TRBJ2-7; D gene: .; CDR3 length: 12; clone size: .; V gene: TRBV12-5; CDR3 protein: CASGLDGYEQYF; CDR3 DNA: TGTGCTAGTGGTTTGGACGGTTACGAGCAGTACTTC
J gene: TRBJ2-7; D gene: TRBD1; CDR3 length: 13; clone size: .; V gene: TRBV7-3; CDR3 protein: CASGDNRGLEQYF; CDR3 DNA: TGTGCCAGCGGCGATAACAGGGGGCTCGAGCAGTACTTC
J gene: TRBJ2-2; D gene: .; CDR3 length: 16; clone size: .; V gene: TRBV7-2; CDR3 protein: CASSLAPRVAGGELFF; CDR3 DNA: TGTGCCAGCAGCTTAGCGCCCCGTGTGGCGGGCGGGGAGCTGTTTTTT
J gene: TRBJ2-7; D gene: .; CDR3 length: 12; clone size: .; V gene: TRBV6-5; CDR3 protein: CASSYSRHEQYF; CDR3 DNA: TGTGCCAGCAGTTACTCGAGGCACGAGCAGTACTTC
J gene: TRBJ1-3; D gene: .; CDR3 length: 17; clone size: .; V gene: TRBV7-9; CDR3 protein: CASSQTTGSHSGNTIYF; CDR3 DNA: TGTGCCAGCAGCCAAACTACGGGATCCCACTCTGGAAACACCATATATTTT
J gene: TRBJ2-1; D gene: TRBD2; CDR3 length: 13; clone size: .; V gene: TRBV29-1; CDR3 protein: CSVTRTSGSRQFF; CDR3 DNA: TGCAGCGTGACCCGGACTAGCGGGAGCCGCCAGTTCTTC
J gene: TRBJ2-5; D gene: TRBD2; CDR3 length: 16; clone size: .; V gene: TRBV27; CDR3 protein: CASSFESGRFGETQYF; CDR3 DNA: TGTGCCAGCAGTTTTGAGAGCGGGAGGTTCGGGGAGACCCAGTACTTC
J gene: TRBJ2-5; D gene: .; CDR3 length: 14; clone size: few; V gene: TRBV27; CDR3 protein: CASSRTQQQETQYF; CDR3 DNA: TGTGCCAGCAGCCGGACACAGCAACAAGAGACCCAGTACTTC
J gene: TRBJ2-5; D gene: .; CDR3 length: 13; clone size: .; V gene: TRBV9; CDR3 protein: CASNTDRQETQYF; CDR3 DNA: TGTGCCAGCAACACCGACAGGCAAGAGACCCAGTACTTC
J gene: TRBJ2-1; D gene: .; CDR3 length: 15; clone size: once; V gene: TRBV9; CDR3 protein: CASSVRQIAYNEQFF; CDR3 DNA: TGTGCCAGCAGCGTACGGCAAATAGCATACAATGAGCAGTTCTTC
J gene: TRBJ2-5; D gene: TRBD2; CDR3 length: 15; clone size: .; V gene: TRBV15; CDR3 protein: CATSPGTSGGETQYF; CDR3 DNA: TGTGCCACCAGCCCCGGGACTAGCGGAGGGGAGACCCAGTACTTC
J gene: TRBJ2-7; D gene: TRBD2; CDR3 length: 15; clone size: .; V gene: TRBV6-5; CDR3 protein: CASRPGLAGVQRAYF; CDR3 DNA: TGTGCCAGCAGGCCAGGACTAGCGGGAGTACAGCGGGCGTACTTC
J gene: TRBJ1-1; D gene: .; CDR3 length: 14; clone size: .; V gene: TRBV3-1/TRBV3-2; CDR3 protein: CASSQAQINTEAFF; CDR3 DNA: TGTGCCAGCAGCCAAGCACAGATTAACACTGAAGCTTTCTTT
J gene: TRBJ2-2; D gene: TRBD1; CDR3 length: 17; clone size: .; V gene: TRBV19; CDR3 protein: CASRTAPGQGFTGELFF; CDR3 DNA: TGTGCCAGTAGAACCGCTCCAGGACAGGGCTTCACCGGGGAGCTGTTTTTT
J gene: TRBJ1-5; D gene: .; CDR3 length: 13; clone size: .; V gene: TRBV27; CDR3 protein: CASSFRSYQPQHF; CDR3 DNA: TGTGCCAGCAGTTTTAGGAGTTATCAGCCCCAGCATTTT
J gene: TRBJ1-1; D gene: .; CDR3 length: 15; clone size: once; V gene: TRBV6-2/TRBV6-3; CDR3 protein: CASSSEGTLNTEAFF; CDR3 DNA: TGTGCCAGCAGTTCAGAGGGGACATTGAACACTGAAGCTTTCTTT
J gene: TRBJ2-1; D gene: TRBD2; CDR3 length: 15; clone size: .; V gene: TRBV3-1/TRBV3-2; CDR3 protein: CASSPPGLANNEQFF; CDR3 DNA: TGTGCCAGCAGCCCCCCGGGACTAGCAAACAATGAGCAGTTCTTC
J gene: TRBJ2-1; D gene: .; CDR3 length: 15; clone size: .; V gene: TRBV9; CDR3 protein: CASSVDRTGLDEQFF; CDR3 DNA: TGTGCCAGCAGCGTAGACAGGACGGGTCTCGATGAGCAGTTCTTC
J gene: TRBJ1-2; D gene: TRBD1; CDR3 length: 18; clone size: few; V gene: TRBV6-2/TRBV6-3; CDR3 protein: CASSRPKGQGVINDGYTF; CDR3 DNA: TGTGCCAGCAGTCGCCCAAAAGGACAGGGTGTAATAAACGATGGCTACACCTTC
J gene: TRBJ1-6; D gene: .; CDR3 length: 13; clone size: .; V gene: TRBV12-3/TRBV12-4; CDR3 protein: CASSSGAWEPLHF; CDR3 DNA: TGTGCCAGCAGTTCAGGGGCGTGGGAACCCCTCCACTTT
J gene: TRBJ1-2; D gene: .; CDR3 length: 12; clone size: .; V gene: TRBV18; CDR3 protein: CASSARVGGYTF; CDR3 DNA: TGTGCCAGCTCAGCCCGGGTTGGCGGCTACACCTTC
J gene: TRBJ2-5; D gene: .; CDR3 length: 15; clone size: .; V gene: TRBV19; CDR3 protein: CASSIVASRGETQYF; CDR3 DNA: TGTGCCAGTAGTATCGTCGCAAGCAGGGGAGAGACCCAGTACTTC
J gene: TRBJ1-6; D gene: TRBD1; CDR3 length: 15; clone size: few; V gene: TRBV2; CDR3 protein: CASSGGQGVDSPLHF; CDR3 DNA: TGTGCCAGCAGCGGGGGACAGGGGGTAGATTCACCCCTCCACTTT
J gene: TRBJ1-1; D gene: TRBD1; CDR3 length: 13; clone size: .; V gene: TRBV19; CDR3 protein: CASSIFWDSGAFF; CDR3 DNA: TGTGCCAGTAGTATATTTTGGGACAGCGGGGCTTTCTTT
J gene: TRBJ2-1; D gene: TRBD2; CDR3 length: 13; clone size: .; V gene: TRBV7-9; CDR3 protein: CASRAAGANEQFF; CDR3 DNA: TGTGCCAGCAGGGCGGCGGGAGCCAATGAGCAGTTCTTC
J gene: TRBJ2-1; D gene: TRBD2; CDR3 length: 14; clone size: once; V gene: TRBV5-1; CDR3 protein: CASSSSGRYNEQFF; CDR3 DNA: TGCGCCAGCAGCTCTAGCGGGAGATACAATGAGCAGTTCTTC
J gene: TRBJ1-2; D gene: .; CDR3 length: 15; clone size: .; V gene: TRBV4-3; CDR3 protein: CASSQVLRGDYGYTF; CDR3 DNA: TGCGCCAGCAGCCAAGTCCTACGGGGGGATTATGGCTACACCTTC
J gene: TRBJ1-4; D gene: TRBD1; CDR3 length: 15; clone size: .; V gene: TRBV28; CDR3 protein: CASSRLGQGGEKLFF; CDR3 DNA: TGTGCCAGCAGTCGACTGGGACAGGGCGGTGAAAAACTGTTTTTT
J gene: TRBJ1-1; D gene: .; CDR3 length: 15; clone size: .; V gene: TRBV29-1; CDR3 protein: CSVRRNEGPNTEAFF; CDR3 DNA: TGCAGCGTTCGGAGGAACGAAGGACCAAACACTGAAGCTTTCTTT
J gene: TRBJ2-7; D gene: TRBD2; CDR3 length: 15; clone size: .; V gene: TRBV7-2; CDR3 protein: CASSLLAGESYEQYF; CDR3 DNA: TGTGCCAGCAGCTTACTAGCGGGAGAATCCTACGAGCAGTACTTC
J gene: TRBJ1-5; D gene: .; CDR3 length: 15; clone size: .; V gene: TRBV18; CDR3 protein: CASSTGQLSNQPQHF; CDR3 DNA: TGTGCCAGCTCGACTGGACAGCTTAGCAATCAGCCCCAGCATTTT
J gene: TRBJ2-7; D gene: .; CDR3 length: 16; clone size: .; V gene: TRBV7-2; CDR3 protein: CASSPSPTSFSYEQYF; CDR3 DNA: TGTGCCAGCAGCCCCAGCCCCACTAGCTTCTCCTACGAGCAGTACTTC
J gene: TRBJ2-4; D gene: .; CDR3 length: 12; clone size: .; V gene: TRBV6-2/TRBV6-3; CDR3 protein: CASSPLGNIQYF; CDR3 DNA: TGTGCCAGCAGCCCACTAGGCAACATTCAGTACTTC
J gene: TRBJ1-1; D gene: .; CDR3 length: 11; clone size: .; V gene: TRBV20-1; CDR3 protein: CSPMGHFEAFF; CDR3 DNA: TGCAGTCCTATGGGACACTTTGAAGCTTTCTTT
J gene: TRBJ1-1; D gene: .; CDR3 length: 15; clone size: .; V gene: TRBV6-4; CDR3 protein: CASSQQGNGYTEAFF; CDR3 DNA: TGTGCCAGCAGTCAACAGGGTAATGGGTACACTGAAGCTTTCTTT
J gene: TRBJ1-4; D gene: TRBD1; CDR3 length: 15; clone size: .; V gene: TRBV7-2; CDR3 protein: CASSLQGTANEKLFF; CDR3 DNA: TGTGCCAGCAGCCTTCAGGGGACAGCTAATGAAAAACTGTTTTTT
J gene: TRBJ2-2; D gene: TRBD2; CDR3 length: 17; clone size: .; V gene: TRBV7-9; CDR3 protein: CASSLREGREIAGELFF; CDR3 DNA: TGTGCCAGCAGCTTACGGGAAGGGCGGGAGATCGCCGGGGAGCTGTTTTTT
J gene: TRBJ2-7; D gene: .; CDR3 length: 15; clone size: .; V gene: TRBV6-5; CDR3 protein: CASSVGGTVTYEQYF; CDR3 DNA: TGTGCCAGCAGCGTAGGGGGGACAGTGACCTACGAGCAGTACTTC
J gene: TRBJ2-2; D gene: TRBD2; CDR3 length: 18; clone size: .; V gene: TRBV11-2; CDR3 protein: CASSLVGLAGGNTGELFF; CDR3 DNA: TGTGCCAGCAGCTTAGTTGGGCTAGCGGGAGGGAACACCGGGGAGCTGTTTTTT
J gene: TRBJ2-1; D gene: .; CDR3 length: 15; clone size: .; V gene: TRBV7-2; CDR3 protein: CASSPRRDNYNEQFF; CDR3 DNA: TGTGCCAGCAGCCCCCGCCGGGACAACTACAATGAGCAGTTCTTC
J gene: TRBJ1-1; D gene: TRBD1; CDR3 length: 12; clone size: .; V gene: TRBV29-1; CDR3 protein: CSVRGRLTEAFF; CDR3 DNA: TGCAGCGTGAGGGGGCGTTTAACTGAAGCTTTCTTT
J gene: TRBJ2-7; D gene: TRBD2; CDR3 length: 14; clone size: .; V gene: TRBV6-5; CDR3 protein: CASSKSSGRGEQYF; CDR3 DNA: TGTGCCAGCAGTAAAAGTAGCGGGAGAGGCGAGCAGTACTTC
J gene: TRBJ1-5; D gene: .; CDR3 length: 14; clone size: once; V gene: TRBV18; CDR3 protein: CASSPLTGNQPQHF; CDR3 DNA: TGTGCCAGCTCACCACTCACGGGCAATCAGCCCCAGCATTTT
J gene: TRBJ1-2; D gene: .; CDR3 length: 15; clone size: .; V gene: TRBV9; CDR3 protein: CASSDSRGLGYGYTF; CDR3 DNA: TGTGCCAGCAGCGATAGCAGGGGCCTAGGCTATGGCTACACCTTC
J gene: TRBJ1-4; D gene: .; CDR3 length: 14; clone size: .; V gene: TRBV7-2; CDR3 protein: CASSLAPGDEKLFF; CDR3 DNA: TGTGCCAGCAGCTTAGCGCCAGGGGATGAAAAACTGTTTTTT
J gene: TRBJ1-1; D gene: .; CDR3 length: 13; clone size: few; V gene: TRBV12-3/TRBV12-4; CDR3 protein: CASTGQFLTEAFF; CDR3 DNA: TGTGCCAGCACCGGACAGTTTTTAACTGAAGCTTTCTTT
J gene: TRBJ1-5; D gene: .; CDR3 length: 13; clone size: .; V gene: TRBV30; CDR3 protein: CAWRYGGDGPQHF; CDR3 DNA: TGTGCCTGGAGATATGGCGGTGATGGGCCCCAGCATTTT
J gene: TRBJ1-2; D gene: .; CDR3 length: 13; clone size: .; V gene: TRBV28; CDR3 protein: CASSLAPPGGYTF; CDR3 DNA: TGTGCCAGCAGTTTGGCCCCACCAGGTGGCTACACCTTC
J gene: TRBJ1-2; D gene: TRBD1; CDR3 length: 13; clone size: .; V gene: TRBV19; CDR3 protein: CASSIDRGYGYTF; CDR3 DNA: TGTGCCAGTAGTATTGACAGGGGCTATGGCTACACCTTC
J gene: TRBJ2-3; D gene: .; CDR3 length: 12; clone size: .; V gene: TRBV29-1; CDR3 protein: CSVGAGGYTQYF; CDR3 DNA: TGCAGCGTTGGTGCTGGGGGGTATACGCAGTATTTT
J gene: TRBJ1-1; D gene: .; CDR3 length: 17; clone size: .; V gene: TRBV5-6; CDR3 protein: CASSLRPGSGLNTEAFF; CDR3 DNA: TGTGCCAGCAGCTTGAGGCCAGGGTCTGGATTGAACACTGAAGCTTTCTTT